This T cell receptor beta chain was recorded in a study of cytomegalovirus exposure and HLA in healthy donors. Clones were sequenced by immunoSEQ multiplex PCR, and TCRdb holds only the in-frame ones, with some missing. The data hold 350,000 or so clones, with 70% to 90% observed a single time. Study-wide findings and caveats: While the bulk of TCR sequences proved rare, some public TCRs turned up in many donors. Altogether, 150 to 200 TCR beta chains were recorded as cytomegalovirus-associated. It was reported that the classifier diagnosed cytomegalovirus status with high specificity and sensitivity in both the original and validation cohorts.

The donors formed part of the approximately 120-subject validation cohort, distinct from the roughly 630-subject first cohort. On this clone itself: What it binds is unknown.

The CDR3 contains 14 residues. From germline, CDR1 is MNHNS and CDR2 SASEGT. Trimming stripped 8 bases from V and 1 base from J, with 15 bases between. This receptor was taken from a woman under 30 in good health and CMV-seronegative. The chain couples TRBV6-1 to TRBJ2-7; D might be TRBD1 (6 bases). The sequenced sample was PBMCs. DNA of the CDR3: TGTGCCAGCGGGACGGTCAGGGGTTCCTACGAGCAGTACTTC. Protein: CASGTVRGSYEQYF.